This T cell receptor (beta chain) stems from a study of blood T cell repertoires in COVID-19. As for the study in general: The analysed material was cDNA or gDNA that came from T cells, B-cell-depleted T cells, or PBMCs.

Individuals aged about 18 to 89 years were recruited from about two dozen US areas. Cohort placement rested on clinical history that participants reported themselves. Assay used: immunoSEQ multiplex PCR; TCRdb lists only in-frame clones, some missing. The sample yields roughly 250,000 clones, 75% to 95% seen once. The V gene's germline CDR1 is LGHDT and CDR2 YNNKEL (reference sequence). CDR3 length equals 14 residues. J gave up 7 bases and V 0 bases, and 4 bases lay outside the gene matches. Sequenced sample: PBMCs or T cells enriched from blood (not recorded which). The source is a woman between 18 and 29 years old who had recovered from COVID-19. The chain is built from TRBV3-1 (or the pseudogene TRBV3-2) and TRBJ1-2; the match to TRBD1 covers 8 bases. The CDR3 reads CASSQEDRAGGYTF. CDR3 nucleotides: TGTGCCAGCAGCCAAGAGGACAGGGCTGGTGGCTACACCTTC.